This T cell receptor beta chain was retrieved from a study of blood T cell repertoires in COVID-19. Across the study: Both acute and convalescent COVID-19 samples were obtained from the United States, Italy and Spain. PBMCs, B-cell-depleted T cells, or T cells provided the cDNA or gDNA that made up the material.

Original processing notes: For nucleated cells, counts were estimated from reference gene primer amplification. Assay used: immunoSEQ multiplex PCR; TCRdb lists only in-frame clones, some missing. The V and J calls and clone size are taken from that table; D and trimming were inferred from the DNA. The sample holds 120,000 or so clones, roughly 83% seen once. The length of the CDR3 is 14 residues. Germline lookup yields CDR1 LNHDA and CDR2 SQIVND (reference sequence). Trimming cost V 4 bases and J 7 bases; bases outside gene matches: 6. This TCR was sampled from a man between 40 and 49 years old with active or convalescent COVID-19. This chain uses TRBV19 with TRBJ2-2, with TRBD2 matching over 7 bases. The material sequenced was peripheral blood. The CDR3 is CASSRTSAIGELFF. The CDR3 DNA reads TGTGCCAGTAGTAGGACTAGTGCTATCGGGGAGCTGTTTTTT.